This is a list of T cell receptor beta chains from one sample in a study of blood T cell repertoires in COVID-19. Here immunoSEQ multiplex PCR was the method, and the copy in TCRdb shows in-frame clones only, minus some. This repertoire shows a few hundred thousand clones, 70% to 90% found once; its top ten account for 6.9%. Material: peripheral blood. Receptors originate from a woman between 25 and 40 years old who had recovered from COVID-19. CDR3s include the opening cysteine and the closing phenylalanine or tryptophan. A D gene is named only where the DNA matches it firmly. Size tells how often a clone was seen (once, few, many) or the class of an expanded clone, and some rows leave it out.

17	-	TRBV5-6	TRBD1	TRBJ1-2	TGTGCCAGCAGCGGCGCCAGGGGTTCAGGGGGCGACTATGGCTACACCTTC	CASSGARGSGGDYGYTF
13	-	TRBV29-1	-	TRBJ2-1	TGCAGCGTTGAAAGTCACCTATACAATGAGCAGTTCTTC	CSVESHLYNEQFF
14	-	TRBV11-3	-	TRBJ2-5	TGTGCCAGCAGCTTAAGAATAGCTCAAGAGACCCAGTACTTC	CASSLRIAQETQYF
17	-	TRBV11-2	TRBD2	TRBJ2-3	TGTGCCAGCAGCTTAGTAGGTGGGGGACTAGTGATGGATACGCAGTATTTT	CASSLVGGGLVMDTQYF
17	-	TRBV11-2	-	TRBJ2-3	TGTGCCAGCAGAGAAATCCCCAGAGGGGGTCGCACAGATACGCAGTATTTT	CASREIPRGGRTDTQYF
16	-	TRBV7-2	TRBD1	TRBJ2-5	TGTGCCAGCAGCTTAGGGACAGGGGGAATTGGGGAGACCCAGTACTTC	CASSLGTGGIGETQYF
12	-	TRBV30	-	TRBJ2-5	TGTGCCTGGAGTTGGCTAGCCGAGACCCAGTACTTC	CAWSWLAETQYF
15	-	TRBV9	-	TRBJ1-5	TGTGCCAGCAGCCCCCTAGGGCAGAGGGATCAGCCCCAGCATTTT	CASSPLGQRDQPQHF
15	-	TRBV19	-	TRBJ1-5	TGTGCCAGTAGTATACGGCCGCTGGGGGCCAGGCCCCAGCATTTT	CASSIRPLGARPQHF
15	-	TRBV11-2	TRBD1	TRBJ2-1	TGTGCCAGCAACCGACCGGGGACAGGGTACAATGAGCAGTTCTTC	CASNRPGTGYNEQFF
13	-	TRBV12-3/TRBV12-4	-	TRBJ1-2	TGTGCCAGCAGGGCCCAGGGTAGAGACGGCTACACCTTC	CASRAQGRDGYTF
12	once	TRBV2	-	TRBJ1-1	TGTGCCACCACGGGGGGTGTTACTGAAGCTTTCTTT	CATTGGVTEAFF
16	-	TRBV24-1	TRBD1	TRBJ2-5	TGTGCCACCAGTGACATGACAGGGGACAGGGGAGAGACCCAGTACTTC	CATSDMTGDRGETQYF
15	-	TRBV9	TRBD2	TRBJ2-3	TGTGCCAGCAGCGTAGCGGGGGGTGGTACAGATACGCAGTATTTT	CASSVAGGGTDTQYF
16	-	TRBV7-3	-	TRBJ2-1	TGTGCCAGCAGCTATCTAGCGATCAGCTCCTACAATGAGCAGTTCTTC	CASSYLAISSYNEQFF
12	once	TRBV20-1	-	TRBJ1-5	TGCAGTGCTGGTGGATCTATCGGGCCCCAGCATTTT	CSAGGSIGPQHF
11	-	TRBV6-5	-	TRBJ1-2	TGTGCCAGCAGTTCCAGCTATGGCTACACCTTC	CASSSSYGYTF
16	-	TRBV6-1	TRBD1	TRBJ1-5	TGTGCCAGCAGTGTCTCCGGGACAGGGGTAAATCAGCCCCAGCATTTT	CASSVSGTGVNQPQHF
15	-	TRBV27	-	TRBJ2-5	TGTGCCAGCAGTTTGGGCCGACTAGGGCGAGAGACCCAGTACTTC	CASSLGRLGRETQYF
14	-	TRBV10-3	-	TRBJ2-1	TGTGCCATCAGTGAGTCCGGGGGACCGAATGAGCAGTTCTTC	CAISESGGPNEQFF
16	-	TRBV28	-	TRBJ1-2	TGTGCCAGCAGAATCGCTGGGCAGAGCGGCTTCGATGGCTACACCTTC	CASRIAGQSGFDGYTF
14	-	TRBV7-8	-	TRBJ1-1	TGTGCCAGCAGCCGAGTTGGTTTAGATACTGAAGCTTTCTTT	CASSRVGLDTEAFF
14	-	TRBV3-1/TRBV3-2	-	TRBJ1-2	TGTGCCAGCAGCCAGGGCCACCTTTACGGTGGCTACACCTTC	CASSQGHLYGGYTF
13	-	TRBV7-9	-	TRBJ1-1	TGTGCCAGCAGGCCGGGGGGGAACACTGAAGCTTTCTTT	CASRPGGNTEAFF
16	once	TRBV4-1	-	TRBJ2-2	TGCGCCAGCAGCCCCCTCCCTACTACTACAACCGGGGAGCTGTTTTTT	CASSPLPTTTTGELFF
13	few	TRBV28	-	TRBJ1-5	TGTGCCAGCAAAGGACAGATGATTCAGCCCCAGCATTTT	CASKGQMIQPQHF
15	-	TRBV7-3	-	TRBJ1-1	TGTGCCAGCAGCTTAACGGGAGCCCCCACCACTGAAGCTTTCTTT	CASSLTGAPTTEAFF
13	-	TRBV7-9	-	TRBJ1-2	TGTGCCAGCAACCGCCCCGGGGACTATGGCTACACCTTC	CASNRPGDYGYTF
15	-	TRBV11-1	TRBD1	TRBJ2-5	TGTGCCAGCAGCTTCCCAGGACAGGTGAAAGAGACCCAGTACTTC	CASSFPGQVKETQYF
18	-	TRBV5-1	TRBD1	TRBJ1-6	TGCGCCAGCAGCTTCCTCGGACAGGGGAGCTCCTATAATTCACCCCTCCACTTT	CASSFLGQGSSYNSPLHF
12	-	TRBV30	TRBD2	TRBJ2-7	TGTGCCTGGAGCGGGGGGGGATACGAGCAGTACTTC	CAWSGGGYEQYF
13	-	TRBV5-6	-	TRBJ1-2	TGTGCCAGCAGCTTGGCACAGTACTATGGCTACACCTTC	CASSLAQYYGYTF
16	-	TRBV11-2	TRBD1	TRBJ1-3	TGTGCCAGCAGCCTATCGCCGACAGGGCAACGGAACACCATATATTTT	CASSLSPTGQRNTIYF
17	-	TRBV18	-	TRBJ2-3	TGTGCCAGCTCACCACCGGTCTGGAGCGCTAGCACAGATACGCAGTATTTT	CASSPPVWSASTDTQYF
13	-	TRBV10-3	-	TRBJ2-3	TGTGCCATCAGTTCCGACAGTACAGATACGCAGTATTTT	CAISSDSTDTQYF
14	-	TRBV9	TRBD1	TRBJ2-7	TGTGCCAGCAGCTTCACAGGGGGCATTGACGAGCAGTACTTC	CASSFTGGIDEQYF
16	-	TRBV9	-	TRBJ2-2	TGTGCCAGCAGCGCTAAGGGTCCGAGGGACACCGGGGAGCTGTTTTTT	CASSAKGPRDTGELFF
13	-	TRBV7-3	-	TRBJ2-1	TGTGCCAGCAGCCTGAGCCTGAGAGGTGAGCAGTTCTTC	CASSLSLRGEQFF
16	-	TRBV7-2	-	TRBJ2-1	TGTGCCAGCAGCTCGAGGGGGGGGCTAATATACAATGAGCAGTTCTTC	CASSSRGGLIYNEQFF
16	-	TRBV12-2	-	TRBJ2-7	TGTGCAAGTCGCTCCCTTTGCGGGTCATCCAACTACGAGCAGTACTTC	CASRSLCGSSNYEQYF
14	-	TRBV18	-	TRBJ2-7	TGTGCCAGCTCACGTTTCGGGAGTAGGGACGAGCAGTACTTC	CASSRFGSRDEQYF
13	-	TRBV5-8	TRBD1	TRBJ1-1	TGTGCCAGCAGATGGGACAGAAGGAATGAAGCTTTCTTT	CASRWDRRNEAFF
12	-	TRBV19	-	TRBJ1-5	TGTGCCAGTAGTTATTACAATCAGCCCCAGCATTTT	CASSYYNQPQHF
14	-	TRBV5-6	-	TRBJ1-2	TGTGCCAGCAGCTTGGGGACAACTAACTATGGCTACACCTTC	CASSLGTTNYGYTF
12	-	TRBV30	-	TRBJ2-7	TGTGCCTGGAAACGACAGTTCTACGAGCAGTACTTC	CAWKRQFYEQYF
15	-	TRBV9	TRBD1	TRBJ1-4	TGTGCCAGCAGCGTAGGACGGACAGGGGTTGAAAAACTGTTTTTT	CASSVGRTGVEKLFF
15	-	TRBV19	-	TRBJ1-4	TGTGCCAGTAGTATGTCCTCCGCAACTAATGAAAAACTGTTTTTT	CASSMSSATNEKLFF
13	-	TRBV18	-	TRBJ1-6	TGTGCCAGCTCACCAACTTATAATTCACCCCTCCACTTT	CASSPTYNSPLHF
14	-	TRBV4-1	TRBD1	TRBJ1-4	TGCGCCAGCAGTCCTTACACGGGACAGGAAAAACTGTTTTTT	CASSPYTGQEKLFF
12	-	TRBV2	-	TRBJ2-1	TGTGCCAGCAGTGACCCCTTGGAGAAGCAGTTCTTC	CASSDPLEKQFF
13	-	TRBV9	TRBD1	TRBJ2-7	TGTGCCAGCAGCAGGACAGGAGTCTACGAGCAGTACTTC	CASSRTGVYEQYF
11	once	TRBV14	-	TRBJ2-3	TGTGCCAGCAGCCTAACAGATACGCAGTATTTT	CASSLTDTQYF
13	few	TRBV6-1	TRBD1	TRBJ1-2	TGTGCCAGCAGTGATGGACAGGACTATGGCTACACCTTC	CASSDGQDYGYTF
15	-	TRBV7-6	-	TRBJ1-3	TGTGCCAGCAGCTTACGCAGGGTCCGTGGAAACACCATATATTTT	CASSLRRVRGNTIYF
15	-	TRBV27	-	TRBJ2-7	TGTGCCAGCAGTTCGGGCGACAGTGTTAACGACGAGCAGTACTTC	CASSSGDSVNDEQYF
15	-	TRBV5-6	-	TRBJ1-5	TGTGCCAGCAGCTTGGGACGGGGAGCCAATCAGCCCCAGCATTTT	CASSLGRGANQPQHF
13	-	TRBV28	-	TRBJ1-1	TGTGCCAGCAGTTTAAGGAGGGCCACTGAAGCTTTCTTT	CASSLRRATEAFF
13	-	TRBV5-1	-	TRBJ1-1	TGCGCCAGCAGCCGCACAGCGAACACTGAAGCTTTCTTT	CASSRTANTEAFF
15	-	TRBV4-2	TRBD2	TRBJ2-5	TGTGCCAGCAGCTCGCGACTAGCGGGGGAAGAGACCCAGTACTTC	CASSSRLAGEETQYF
16	-	TRBV19	TRBD2	TRBJ2-1	TGTGCCAGTAGTAAGACTAGCGGGGGCCCCTACAATGAGCAGTTCTTC	CASSKTSGGPYNEQFF